This entry lists 27 T cell receptor beta chains sequenced from one sample in a study of shared clonotypes between healthy human individuals. Data came from immunoSEQ multiplex PCR; TCRdb stores just in-frame clones and leaves some out. Altogether hundreds of thousands of clones are present, 85% to 95% being singletons, with the ten largest covering around 0.11%. Naive CD8 cells lacked CD45RO and underwent positive selection for CCR7, leaving out terminally differentiated effector memory CD45RA+ cells. The sequenced sample was naive CD8+ T cells sorted from blood. The receptors were sampled from a woman in her thirties in good health.

About this clone: At one end, the junction sequence differs from germline, possibly due to a read error. CDR3 sequence: CSVEIGAPGSSGF. In DNA, the CDR3 is TGCAGCGTTGAAATTGGCGCCCCCGGGTCCTCTGGTTTT. The rearrangement joins TRBV29-1 to TRBJ1-1, with D uncertain. The V gene's germline CDR1 is SQVTM and CDR2 ANQGSEA. This CDR3 region has 13 residues.

This chain joins TRBV7-9 and TRBJ2-1; D ambiguous. Germline V gene data show CDR1 as SEHNR and CDR2 as FQNEAQ (reference sequence). V lost 5 bases to trimming and J lost 4 bases, with 6 bases between them. The CDR3 sequence is 12 residues long. The CDR3 bases are TGTGCCAGCAGCAACAAGTACAATGAGCAGTTCTTC. Translated, it gives CASSNKYNEQFF. Looking up the rest from reference TRBV7-9 and TRBJ2-1 gives the full variable domain: DTGVSQNPRHKITKRGQNVTFRCDPISEHNRLYWYRQTLGQGPEFLTYFQNEAQLEKSRLLSDRFSAERPKGSFSTLEIQRTEQGDSAMYLCASSNKYNEQFFGPGTRLTVL.

CDR3 in DNA: TGTGCCAGTAGTATAAGGGAGTGGCACACTGAAGCTTTCTTT. It yields the protein CASSIREWHTEAFF. This chain links TRBV19 with TRBJ1-1, with unresolved D. Between the trimmed V and J ends, which lost 2 bases and 3 bases, there was a span of 10 bases. CDR1 is LNHDA and CDR2 is SQIVND in the germline V gene (reference sequence). CDR3 size: 14 residues.

The chain employs TRBV7-9 and TRBJ2-5; D remains ambiguous. The CDR3 extends over 14 amino acids. Germline V gives CDR1 SEHNR, CDR2 FQNEAQ (reference sequence). Trimming pared 5 bases from V and 4 bases from J, leaving 14 bases between. The CDR3 region has the DNA TGTGCCAGCAGCCCGATTTGGGTTGGAGAGACCCAGTACTTC. This gives the protein CASSPIWVGETQYF.

Written as DNA, the CDR3 is TGTGCCAGCAGCTTGGGTGGAAACGTCGAGCAGTACTTC. Translating gives CASSLGGNVEQYF. The V call is TRBV11-2, the J call TRBJ2-7, with D hard to call. The CDR3 runs to 13 residues. Germline V gene sequence: CDR1 SGHAT, CDR2 FQNNGV. The V and J ends lost 3 bases and 6 bases respectively, with 12 bases between them.

About this clone: The same CDR3 is also encoded by other DNA sequences in this sample. The V gene is TRBV7-6, the J gene TRBJ2-5, with 8 bases that match TRBD2. Looked up from germline, CDR1 is SGHVS and CDR2 is FNYEAQ. V dropped 1 base and J dropped 5; count of bases not matched to a gene: 0. The CDR3 runs to 13 residues. DNA of the CDR3: TGTGCCAGCAGCTTAGGCGGGGGGGAGACCCAGTACTTC. Translating gives CASSLGGGETQYF.

The J gene is TRBJ2-7, the V gene TRBV28, with 7 bases fitting TRBD1. CDR3 length: 14 residues. V was clipped by 5 bases and J by 2 bases; unmatched bases: 6. Germline CDR1 reads MDHEN; CDR2 reads SYDVKM. The CDR3 region has the DNA TGTGCCAGCAGTCTCAGGGGGATAACCTACGAGCAGTACTTC. Residues: CASSLRGITYEQYF.

This clone was seen once. This chain joins TRBV20-1 and TRBJ2-1, with D unclear. The germline gives CDR1 DFQATT, CDR2 SNEGSKA (reference sequence). Trimming took off 3 bases at V and 8 bases at J, with 8 bases between the two ends. The CDR3 length is 11 residues. CDR3 loop: CSASDSDEQFF. The CDR3 nucleotides are TGCAGTGCTAGTGATAGTGATGAGCAGTTCTTC.

This chain connects TRBV28 to TRBJ2-5; 7 nucleotides align to TRBD1. J was trimmed by 5 bases and V by 2 bases; bases with no gene match: 8. Germline V lookup: CDR1 MDHEN, CDR2 SYDVKM. The CDR3 contains 15 residues. The chain's CDR3 is CASSLALTGYETQYF. The CDR3 nucleotides are TGTGCCAGCAGTTTAGCTTTGACAGGGTATGAGACCCAGTACTTC.

The J gene is TRBJ2-1, the V gene TRBV9; no reliable D call. Looked up from germline, CDR1 is SGDLS and CDR2 is YYNGEE. The CDR3 totals 17 residues. V lost 0 bases, J lost 0 bases, and 13 bases lay in between. CDR3 sequence: CASSVVKRPSSYNEQFF. The CDR3 DNA follows: TGTGCCAGCAGCGTAGTGAAGCGCCCGAGCTCCTACAATGAGCAGTTCTTC.

The rearrangement uses TRBV19 and TRBJ2-7; D gene ambiguous. Germline V gives CDR1 LNHDA, CDR2 SQIVND (reference sequence). V shed 4 bases and J shed 3 bases, with 16 bases lying between them. This CDR3 is 15 amino acids long. CDR3 sequence (DNA): TGTGCCAGTAGTACGAGACCACCCGAACACTACGAGCAGTACTTC. This gives the protein CASSTRPPEHYEQYF.

V and J are TRBV5-6 and TRBJ1-2; D not resolved. The CDR3 has 13 residues. Per the germline V gene, CDR1 is SGHDT and CDR2 is YYEEEE. The germline V and J ends were trimmed by 4 bases and 0 bases, with 7 bases remaining between them. CDR3 loop: CASSLTANYGYTF. Written as DNA, the CDR3 is TGTGCCAGCAGCCTGACGGCTAACTATGGCTACACCTTC.

The chain recombines TRBV28 with TRBJ2-7; TRBD2 aligns across 7 bases. Germline lookup yields CDR1 MDHEN and CDR2 SYDVKM. The CDR3 length is 14 residues. The J segment lost 1 base and the V segment lost 7 bases, leaving 7 bases of the junction unmatched. CDR3 in amino acids: CASTGSGISYEQYF. The CDR3 DNA sequence: TGTGCCAGCACTGGGAGCGGGATTTCCTACGAGCAGTACTTC.

The chain joins TRBV5-1 to TRBJ2-7; no clear D. Germline V lookup: CDR1 SGHRS, CDR2 YFSETQ. Trimming took off 5 bases at V and 3 bases at J, with 9 bases between the two ends. CDR3 length equals 12 residues. DNA of the CDR3: TGCGCCAGCAGTATGGCAGGCTACGAGCAGTACTTC. Protein product: CASSMAGYEQYF. The full variable domain, with the rest looked up from reference TRBV5-1 and TRBJ2-7, is KAGVTQTPRYLIKTRGQQVTLSCSPISGHRSVSWYQQTPGQGLQFLFEYFSETQRNKGNFPGRFSGRQFSNSRSEMNVSTLELGDSALYLCASSMAGYEQYFGPGTRLTVT.

The chain employs TRBV7-8 and TRBJ2-3, with D perhaps TRBD2 (5 bases). V shed 0 bases and J shed 6 bases, with 16 bases lying between them. CDR1 is SGHVS, CDR2 FQNEAQ, per germline. There are 16 residues in the CDR3. As DNA, the CDR3 is TGTGCCAGCAGCTTAGCGCGAGGGCACGCACAGGATACGCAGTATTTT. It specifies CASSLARGHAQDTQYF.

A word on this clone: Other nucleotide sequences from this sample produce the same CDR3. The rearrangement uses TRBV7-9 and TRBJ2-7; D is ambiguous. The CDR3 runs to 12 residues. Germline V gene lookup returns CDR1 SEHNR and CDR2 FQNEAQ (reference sequence). Trimming removed 1 base from V and 4 bases from J, with 5 bases in between. This chain's CDR3 is CASSLVGYEQYF. The CDR3 DNA reads as TGTGCCAGCAGCTTAGTTGGTTACGAGCAGTACTTC.

This chain connects TRBV28 to TRBJ2-6; 7 positions match TRBD1. The ends lost 6 bases at V and 5 bases at J; junction bases unmatched: 7. Germline CDR1 reads MDHEN; CDR2 reads SYDVKM. The CDR3 extends over 15 amino acids. CDR3 residues: CASSDPGGRANVLTF. The CDR3 coding sequence is TGTGCCAGCAGCGACCCAGGGGGAAGGGCCAACGTCCTGACTTTC.

The rearrangement uses TRBV2 and TRBJ2-7; 12 bases fit TRBD2. The J segment lost 0 bases and the V segment lost 8 bases, leaving 8 bases of the junction unmatched. Looked up from germline, CDR1 is SNHLY and CDR2 is FYNNEI. The CDR3 is 16 residues long. This CDR3 reads CASRLAGGTSSYEQYF. In DNA form, the CDR3 reads TGTGCCAGCCGGCTAGCGGGGGGGACTAGCTCCTACGAGCAGTACTTC.

The chain combines TRBV14 with TRBJ2-5; D unclear. CDR3 length equals 12 residues. Germline-derived CDR1 and CDR2 are SGHDN and FVKESK. Trimming pared 0 bases from V and 4 bases from J, leaving 3 bases between. In DNA form, the CDR3 reads TGTGCCAGCAGCCAAGAGGCAGAGACCCAGTACTTC. It specifies CASSQEAETQYF.

V usage is TRBV7-9 and J usage is TRBJ1-1; D remains unclear. Per the germline V gene, CDR1 is SEHNR and CDR2 is FQNEAQ (reference sequence). V dropped 4 bases and J dropped 4 bases, with 7 bases sitting between them. The CDR3 has 12 amino acids. CDR3 DNA sequence: TGTGCCAGCAGCTACGGTTTCACTGAAGCTTTCTTT. It yields the protein CASSYGFTEAFF. Complete variable domain (other parts from reference TRBV7-9 and TRBJ1-1): DTGVSQNPRHKITKRGQNVTFRCDPISEHNRLYWYRQTLGQGPEFLTYFQNEAQLEKSRLLSDRFSAERPKGSFSTLEIQRTEQGDSAMYLCASSYGFTEAFFGQGTRLTVV.

This chain links TRBV25-1 with TRBJ1-1, with D tentatively TRBD1 (6 bases). Germline CDR1 MGHDK, CDR2 SYGVNS. The CDR3 length is 15 residues. V shed 0 bases and J shed 5 bases, with 13 bases lying between them. The CDR3: CASSEYGGLRTEAFF. The CDR3 DNA reads as TGTGCCAGCAGTGAATATGGGGGGCTTAGGACTGAAGCTTTCTTT.

This chain links TRBV25-1 with TRBJ2-3; tentative D call: TRBD1 (6 bases). The length of the CDR3 is 17 residues. From germline, CDR1 is MGHDK and CDR2 SYGVNS. V lost 3 bases and J lost 0, with 16 bases in between. As DNA, the CDR3 is TGTGCCAGCAGTGAGGGGGCCTCGGCGGCTAGCACAGATACGCAGTATTTT. As protein: CASSEGASAASTDTQYF.

The rearrangement links TRBV19 to TRBJ2-3; D tentatively fits TRBD1 or TRBD2 (5 bases each). Trimming stripped 7 bases from V and 6 bases from J, with 29 bases between. The CDR3 loop spans 18 amino acids. Germline CDR1 and CDR2: LNHDA and SQIVND (reference sequence). CDR3 DNA sequence: TGTGCCAGTACCCCTGCATCCATCGGGGCGCCAGCGGAGGATACGCAGTATTTT. Its translation: CASTPASIGAPAEDTQYF.

CDR3 bases: TGTGCCAGCAGTCCCCTCACGGGTTGGGCCTACGAGCAGTACTTC. Translated, it gives CASSPLTGWAYEQYF. V gene TRBV27 combines with J gene TRBJ2-5; no firm D call. The J call may be faulty, since TRBJ2-7 better matches the DNA end. The CDR3 consists of 15 residues. Germline V CDR1 and CDR2: MNHEY, SMNVEV (reference sequence).

The V and J genes are TRBV13 and TRBJ2-7; D may be TRBD1 (5 bases). Germline CDR1 PRHDT, CDR2 FYEKMQ (reference sequence). With 5 bases removed from V and 5 bases from J, the gap between germline ends came to 10 bases. The CDR3 is 12 amino acids. CDR3 sequence reads: CASSLGLDEQYF. The CDR3 DNA follows: TGTGCCAGCAGCCTGGGGCTTGACGAGCAGTACTTC.

CDR3 nucleotides: TGTGCCAGCAGCTGGGGGCCCGACAGCTACGAGCAGTACTTC. Translation: CASSWGPDSYEQYF. The chain is built from TRBV7-2 and TRBJ2-7; possibly TRBD1 for D (6 bases). Germline loops: CDR1 SGHTA, CDR2 FQGNSA. The V gene lost 4 bases and the J gene lost 3 bases, with 13 bases spanning the gap. CDR3 length equals 14 residues.

This rearrangement joins TRBV28 to TRBJ2-1; possibly TRBD2 for D (6 bases). Germline CDR1 and CDR2: MDHEN and SYDVKM. The CDR3 has 16 residues. Trimming shortened V by 5 bases and J by 0 bases, and 14 bases separated the two germline ends. The CDR3 region has the DNA TGTGCCAGCAGTCCGAATAGCGGAAACTCCTACAATGAGCAGTTCTTC. Residues: CASSPNSGNSYNEQFF.